This T cell receptor beta chain was profiled in a study of radiation and T cells in renal cell carcinoma. Assay: immunoSEQ multiplex PCR; the TCRdb copy retains only in-frame clones and omits some. The sample yields 150,000 to 160,000 clones, roughly 86% seen once. Noted time point: blood 2 weeks post-SBRT. Treatment given: 15 Gy SBRT to primary tumor, nephrectomy 4 weeks later. This CDR3 region has 16 residues. Germline assignment: CDR1 SGHNT and CDR2 YYREEE (reference sequence). Trimming at V came to 4 bases and at J to 4 bases, leaving 13 bases not matched to a gene. The sequences come from blood, collected from a patient whose treatment included radiotherapy and nephrectomy. This receptor was identified in a woman in her forties or fifties with renal cell carcinoma. This sequence joins TRBV5-4 and TRBJ2-7; 8 nucleotides align to TRBD1. The CDR3 region has the DNA TGTGCCAGCAGCCCCCGCGCCCGGACAGGGAATTACGAGCAGTACTTC. Its protein product is CASSPRARTGNYEQYF.